These 9 T cell receptor beta chains were all obtained from the same sample, sequenced in a study of regulatory T cells in long-lasting Graves disease. Combining iRepertoire HTBI primers with Arm-PCR of CDR3 regions, the authors built TCR beta libraries. TCRdb recomputed calls from the multiplex PCR reads with MiXCR, one row per CDR3 protein. Of 400,000 to 550,000 distinct CDR3 sequences listed, roughly 15% are singletons. Time point noted: newly diagnosed GD, antithyroid drugs for less than 3 months. Extracted PBMC RNA gave rise to the TCR library. This same sample was also part of a study on T cells in Graves' hyperthyroidism and ophthalmopathy.

The material was peripheral blood mononuclear cells (PBMCs), obtained at new diagnosis, from a patient treated with antithyroid drugs. These receptors were obtained from a woman in her twenties or thirties with Graves disease.

This clonotype was seen at least ten times. The chain couples TRBV20-1 to TRBJ2-2, with a weak D call TRBD2 (6 bases). V lost 4 bases and J lost 5, with 17 bases in between. The CDR3 contains 15 residues. The germline gives CDR1 DFQATT, CDR2 SNEGSKA (reference sequence). The CDR3 DNA is TGCAGTGCTACGCCCGGGGGTCATGGGACCGGGGAGCTGTTTTTT. It is translated as CSATPGGHGTGELFF.

This clonotype was detected only a few times. J is TRBJ2-2 and V is TRBV7-9, with TRBD2 matching 12 bases. V was pared by 4 bases and J by 5 bases, with 11 bases of the junction left unmatched. The CDR3 length is 18 residues. CDR1 and CDR2 from the germline V gene are SEHNR and FQNEAQ (reference sequence). In DNA form, the CDR3 reads TGTGCCAGCAGCTACAGACTAGCGGGAGTTTACAGAACCGGGGAGCTGTTTTTT. The encoded protein is CASSYRLAGVYRTGELFF. The whole variable domain, remainder taken from reference TRBV7-9 and TRBJ2-2, is DTGVSQNPRHKITKRGQNVTFRCDPISEHNRLYWYRQTLGQGPEFLTYFQNEAQLEKSRLLSDRFSAERPKGSFSTLEIQRTEQGDSAMYLCASSYRLAGVYRTGELFFGEGSRLTVL.

This sequence joins TRBV20-1 and TRBJ2-1; a possible D gene is TRBD1 (6 bases). This CDR3 is 16 amino acids long. Germline V gene lookup returns CDR1 DFQATT and CDR2 SNEGSKA (reference sequence). Trimming removed 6 bases from V and 8 bases from J, with 26 bases in between. The CDR3 DNA is TGCAGTGCCTCCTTAGAACGCTGGGGGCGTATCGATGAGCAGTTCTTC. Its translation: CSASLERWGRIDEQFF.

This clonotype occurred many times. The J gene is TRBJ1-1, the V gene TRBV18, with D uncertain. Between the trimmed V and J ends, which lost 4 bases and 0 bases, there was a span of 15 bases. Looked up from germline, CDR1 is KGHSH and CDR2 is LQKENI. CDR3 length: 16 amino acids. The DNA for the CDR3 is TGTGCCAGCTCACTGATCGGGAACCCCATGAACACTGAAGCTTTCTTT. It yields the protein CASSLIGNPMNTEAFF.

This clonotype was seen ten or more times. The chain combines TRBV2 with TRBJ1-5; perhaps TRBD1 as D (6 bases). The CDR3 covers 16 residues. Trimming removed 6 bases at V and 3 bases at J, with 18 bases between. CDR1 is SNHLY and CDR2 is FYNNEI in the germline V gene. CDR3 sequence: CASSSSGTQINQPQHF. Here the CDR3 DNA reads TGTGCCAGCAGCTCTTCCGGGACACAGATCAATCAGCCCCAGCATTTT.

This clonotype was seen at least ten times. The gene calls are TRBV6-5 and TRBJ2-3; TRBD2 might be the D (6 bases). V was cut by 0 bases and J by 1 base, with 8 bases left in between. Germline-derived CDR1 and CDR2 are MNHEY and SVGAGI. The CDR3 length is 15 residues. CDR3 nucleotides: TGTGCCAGCAGTTACTCGCGACTAGGCACAGATACGCAGTATTTT. Its translation: CASSYSRLGTDTQYF.

This clonotype occurred many times. The rearrangement uses TRBV28 and TRBJ2-5, with TRBD2 matching over 7 bases. Germline loops: CDR1 MDHEN, CDR2 SYDVKM. V shed 6 bases, J shed 4 bases, and the junction held 5 bases outside the gene matches. The CDR3 covers 13 residues. DNA of the CDR3: TGTGCCAGCAGAGGCCCGGGAGGAGAGACCCAGTACTTC. Its protein product is CASRGPGGETQYF. The full variable domain, with the rest looked up from reference TRBV28 and TRBJ2-5, is DVKVTQSSRYLVKRTGEKVFLECVQDMDHENMFWYRQDPGLGLRLIYFSYDVKMKEKGDIPEGYSVSREKKERFSLILESASTNQTSMYLCASRGPGGETQYFGPGTRLLVL.

Ten or more counts support this clonotype. V is TRBV15 and J is TRBJ1-2; D gene ambiguous. The germline V gene encodes CDR1 LNHNV and CDR2 YYDKDF (reference sequence). This CDR3 spans 13 amino acids. V was shortened by 1 base and J by 2 bases, with 5 bases between the two germline ends. In DNA form, the CDR3 reads TGTGCCACCAGCAGAGTTTCGAACTATGGCTACACCTTC. This sequence encodes CATSRVSNYGYTF.

The table lists this clonotype with many counts. The genes are TRBV12-3 or TRBV12-4 and TRBJ2-1; D gene uncertain. V lost 3 bases, J lost 8 bases, and 14 bases lay in between. This CDR3 contains 14 residues. CDR3 bases: TGTGCCAGCAGTTTCTTAGGTTTTATGGATGAGCAGTTCTTC. Its translation is CASSFLGFMDEQFF.